Here is one T cell receptor beta chain with its context. The entry originates in a study of T-cell memory formation after mild COVID-19. This CDR3 has 13 residues. TCRdb reprocessed the 5' RACE reads with MiXCR, giving one entry per CDR3 protein. The sample holds approximately 560,000 distinct CDR3 sequences; roughly 17% are singletons and the top ten take around 7.8%. Sequenced sample: PBMCs or a T cell subset sorted from them (not recorded which). The chain recombines TRBV12-2 with TRBJ2-7; TRBD1 reflects the table's D call only, with no check against the DNA. TRBV12-2 is a pseudogene segment. The receptor was derived from an adult woman who had mild COVID-19 (a few samples of this study predate the infection). Cell type and time point are not known. This chain's CDR3 is CASRFGQGHEQYF. CDR3 coding DNA: TGTGCAAGTCGCTTTGGACAGGGTCACGAGCAGTACTTC.